The 23 T cell receptor beta chains listed next were all sequenced from one sample in a study of blood T cell repertoires in COVID-19. This table comes from immunoSEQ multiplex PCR, and its TCRdb copy is limited to in-frame clones, with some not included. The sample yields about 150,000 clones, around 84% seen once. The source material was peripheral blood. All receptors come from a man aged 60 to 69 with COVID-19, enrolled during active disease.

The chain joins TRBV16 to TRBJ2-7, with 7 bases aligning to TRBD1. This CDR3 contains 16 residues. Trimming removed 4 bases from V and 0 bases from J; junction bases left unmatched: 9. The V gene's germline CDR1 is KGHSY and CDR2 FQNENV. This chain's CDR3 is CASSRDAGGISYEQYF. The CDR3, as DNA: TGTGCCAGCAGCCGGGACGCAGGGGGTATCTCCTACGAGCAGTACTTC.

In this sample, this clone turned up many times. This rearrangement joins TRBV5-1 to TRBJ2-5; TRBD2 might be the D (7 bases). This CDR3 has 14 residues. Germline V gene lookup returns CDR1 SGHRS and CDR2 YFSETQ. The ends were cut back, 0 bases at V and 6 bases at J, with 12 bases in the middle. The CDR3 region is CASSLAAGDKTQYF. CDR3 in DNA: TGCGCCAGCAGCTTGGCCGCGGGGGACAAGACCCAGTACTTC.

The rearrangement joins TRBV14 to TRBJ1-3; no reliable D call. The CDR3 has 14 amino acids. Germline lookup yields CDR1 SGHDN and CDR2 FVKESK. V was shortened by 1 base and J by 0 bases, with 4 bases between the two germline ends. The DNA of the CDR3 is TGTGCCAGCAGCCAAGTTCGCTCTGGAAACACCATATATTTT. Its protein is CASSQVRSGNTIYF. The full variable domain, completed using reference TRBV14 and TRBJ1-3, is EAGVTQFPSHSVIEKGQTVTLRCDPISGHDNLYWYRRVMGKEIKFLLHFVKESKQDESGMPNNRFLAERTGGTYSTLKVQPAELEDSGVYFCASSQVRSGNTIYFGEGSWLTVV.

The rearrangement joins TRBV30 to TRBJ1-4, with D unresolved. V was clipped by 2 bases and J by 8 bases, with 6 bases between them. From germline, CDR1 is GTSNPN and CDR2 SVGIG (reference sequence). The CDR3 is 11 amino acids. The CDR3 protein is CAWSPGEKLFF. The CDR3 region has the DNA TGTGCCTGGAGTCCGGGGGAAAAACTGTTTTTT.

The chain recombines TRBV5-5 with TRBJ2-2; 8 bases match TRBD2. Germline CDR1 SGHKS, CDR2 YYEKEE (reference sequence). The length of the CDR3 is 16 residues. J lost 4 bases, V lost 5 bases, and 10 bases had no gene match. CDR3 sequence (DNA): TGTGCCAGCAGTCAGTCAGCGGGAGTTGGCACCGGGGAGCTGTTTTTT. Its protein is CASSQSAGVGTGELFF.

The chain couples TRBV7-9 to TRBJ2-7; the match to TRBD1 covers 8 bases. Germline CDR1 SEHNR, CDR2 FQNEAQ (reference sequence). The CDR3 has 16 residues. V lost 5 bases and J lost 2; bases outside the gene matches: 11. CDR3: CASSTYQGARTYEQYF. The CDR3 bases are TGTGCCAGCAGCACGTACCAGGGGGCACGGACCTACGAGCAGTACTTC. Based on the CDR3 plus reference TRBV7-9 and TRBJ2-7, the full variable domain is DTGVSQNPRHKITKRGQNVTFRCDPISEHNRLYWYRQTLGQGPEFLTYFQNEAQLEKSRLLSDRFSAERPKGSFSTLEIQRTEQGDSAMYLCASSTYQGARTYEQYFGPGTRLTVT.

This chain connects TRBV2 to TRBJ2-2, with D possibly being TRBD1 (6 bases). Germline-derived CDR1 and CDR2 are SNHLY and FYNNEI. The CDR3 runs 14 residues. Trimming removed 5 bases from V and 0 bases from J, with 7 bases in between. CDR3 sequence reads: CASSRTANTGELFF. The CDR3 DNA follows: TGTGCCAGCAGTAGGACAGCGAACACCGGGGAGCTGTTTTTT.

The rearrangement joins TRBV6-5 to TRBJ1-3; D is uncertain. V was shortened by 0 bases and J by 4 bases, with 10 bases between the two germline ends. CDR1 MNHEY and CDR2 SVGAGI come from the germline V gene. The CDR3 runs to 15 residues. CDR3 sequence reads: CASSYSPGAGNTIYF. In DNA form, the CDR3 reads TGTGCCAGCAGTTACTCGCCAGGCGCAGGAAACACCATATATTTT.

The chain joins TRBV27 to TRBJ1-4, with 7 bases that match TRBD1. The J segment lost 7 bases and the V segment lost 0 bases, leaving 14 bases of the junction unmatched. Germline V gene sequence: CDR1 MNHEY, CDR2 SMNVEV (reference sequence). This CDR3 contains 18 residues. This CDR3 reads CASSLSPAGGSLSEKLFF. The CDR3 DNA reads as TGTGCCAGCAGTTTATCGCCGGCAGGGGGAAGTCTTAGTGAAAAACTGTTTTTT. Filled out from reference TRBV27 and TRBJ1-4, the complete variable domain reads EAQVTQNPRYLITVTGKKLTVTCSQNMNHEYMSWYRQDPGLGLRQIYYSMNVEVTDKGDVPEGYKVSRKEKRNFPLILESPSPNQTSLYFCASSLSPAGGSLSEKLFFGSGTQLSVL.

The CDR3 here is CASSERGQGHANEKLFF. CDR3 in DNA: TGTGCCAGCAGTGAAAGGGGACAGGGCCATGCTAATGAAAAACTGTTTTTT. The chain links TRBV6-1 to TRBJ1-4, with 9 bases matching TRBD1. Looked up from germline, CDR1 is MNHNS and CDR2 is SASEGT. J lost 3 bases, V lost 2 bases, and 7 bases had no gene match. The CDR3 spans 17 residues.

The V call is TRBV24-1, the J call TRBJ2-1; 7 bases agree with TRBD2. CDR1 is KGHDR and CDR2 is SFDVKD in the germline V gene. The ends lost 0 bases at V and 9 bases at J; junction bases unmatched: 10. The CDR3 covers 16 residues. The CDR3 DNA reads TGTGCCACCAGTGATTTGTCGGGGGGAACGTATGGTGAGCAGTTCTTC. Residues: CATSDLSGGTYGEQFF.

This clone appeared a single time. The rearrangement joins TRBV7-8 to TRBJ1-5, with a possible D match to TRBD1 (6 bases). Trimming pared 1 base from V and 6 bases from J, leaving 19 bases between. The CDR3 length is 17 residues. Looked up from germline, CDR1 is SGHVS and CDR2 is FQNEAQ. For the CDR3, the DNA is TGTGCCAGCAGCTTAGGGCTCGGGCAGGGGTATACTCAGCCCCAGCATTTT. Encoded protein: CASSLGLGQGYTQPQHF.

The V call is TRBV18, the J call TRBJ2-3, with D possibly being TRBD1 (5 bases). The V gene's germline CDR1 is KGHSH and CDR2 LQKENI. The CDR3 sequence is 16 residues long. Trimming shortened V by 2 bases and J by 0 bases, and 12 bases separated the two germline ends. CDR3 nucleotide sequence: TGTGCCAGCTCACCATTGGGAACAGGTAGCACAGATACGCAGTATTTT. Its protein product is CASSPLGTGSTDTQYF.

This clone was observed a handful of times. This sequence joins TRBV6-6 and TRBJ1-4; D is uncertain. V was trimmed by 6 bases and J by 4 bases, leaving 9 bases between them. The CDR3 spans 13 residues. Germline V gene sequence: CDR1 MNHNY, CDR2 SVGAGI (reference sequence). Written as DNA, the CDR3 is TGTGCCAGCAGCTTCGGGTTTAATGAAAAACTGTTTTTT. This gives the protein CASSFGFNEKLFF.

The V gene is TRBV6-5, the J gene TRBJ1-6, with 7 bases identical to TRBD1. Germline trimming cut 5 bases from V and 5 bases from J; bases unmatched to any gene: 6. The CDR3 is 15 amino acids. Germline V gives CDR1 MNHEY, CDR2 SVGAGI. The CDR3 nucleotides read TGTGCCAGCAGTCGAGGGGGCTCGGATAATTCACCCCTCCACTTT. It encodes CASSRGGSDNSPLHF.

The genes are TRBV6-2 or TRBV6-3 and TRBJ2-5; the match to TRBD2 covers 11 bases. This CDR3 has 20 amino acids. Per germline, CDR1 MNHEY and CDR2 SVGEGT. J lost 1 base, V lost 5 bases, and 18 bases had no gene match. The CDR3, as DNA: TGTGCCAGCAGTCACCCCGACCCGACTAGCGGGGCAGGACTCCAAGAGACCCAGTACTTC. Its protein product is CASSHPDPTSGAGLQETQYF.

J is TRBJ2-5 and V is TRBV27; D uncertain. The V and J ends lost 0 bases and 4 bases respectively, with 9 bases between them. Germline values: CDR1 MNHEY, CDR2 SMNVEV (reference sequence). The CDR3 extends over 14 amino acids. The DNA for the CDR3 is TGTGCCAGCAGTTTATCTCGACTGAGAGAGACCCAGTACTTC. The encoded protein is CASSLSRLRETQYF.

The chain uses TRBV28 and TRBJ1-2; 8 bases align to TRBD1. The germline gives CDR1 MDHEN, CDR2 SYDVKM. This CDR3 spans 16 amino acids. The junction had 11 bases not matched to a gene; V was cut back by 5 bases and J by 3 bases. CDR3 sequence reads: CASSRVDRGDDYGYTF. CDR3 bases: TGTGCCAGCAGTAGGGTCGACAGGGGTGATGACTATGGCTACACCTTC.

The chain carries TRBV6-4 and TRBJ2-3; TRBD2 matches 8 bases. J was trimmed by 1 base and V by 6 bases; bases with no gene match: 9. Germline V gene sequence: CDR1 MRHNA, CDR2 SNTAGT. This CDR3 has 16 residues. Here the CDR3 DNA reads TGTGCCAGCAGCCCTCGAAGCGGGGGACGCACAGATACGCAGTATTTT. Its protein product is CASSPRSGGRTDTQYF.

The chain has TRBV6-1 and TRBJ2-7, with 7 bases that match TRBD1. The germline V gene encodes CDR1 MNHNS and CDR2 SASEGT. The length of the CDR3 is 13 residues. V gave up 3 bases and J gave up 6 bases; unmatched junction bases: 5. The DNA for the CDR3 is TGTGCCAGCAGTGACCGACAGGGAACCGAGCAGTACTTC. Its protein product is CASSDRQGTEQYF.

The chain employs TRBV11-2 and TRBJ2-2; 11 nucleotides line up with TRBD2. CDR1 and CDR2 (germline): SGHAT, FQNNGV. V was clipped by 1 base and J by 8 bases; unmatched bases: 9. This CDR3 region has 17 residues. The CDR3 sequence: CASSLASGRPRGGELFF. Written as DNA, the CDR3 is TGTGCCAGCAGCTTAGCTAGCGGGAGGCCCAGGGGAGGGGAGCTGTTTTTT.

The chain is built from TRBV30 and TRBJ2-7, with D perhaps TRBD2 (5 bases). There are 12 residues in the CDR3. Germline V lookup: CDR1 GTSNPN, CDR2 SVGIG (reference sequence). Trimming shortened V by 3 bases and J by 2 bases, and 8 bases separated the two germline ends. As DNA, the CDR3 is TGTGCCTGGAGGGACTCCCCCTACGAGCAGTACTTC. Translating it yields CAWRDSPYEQYF.

The chain employs TRBV6-5 and TRBJ1-2, with D perhaps matching TRBD1 (5 bases). Trimming pared 2 bases from V and 5 bases from J, leaving 15 bases between. The CDR3 is 15 residues long. CDR1 and CDR2 from the germline V gene are MNHEY and SVGAGI. CDR3 sequence: CASSYPGAGQYGYTF. CDR3 DNA sequence: TGTGCCAGCAGTTACCCTGGGGCCGGTCAGTATGGCTACACCTTC.